A single sample gave rise to the 3 T cell receptor beta chains below, sequenced in a study of cytomegalovirus exposure and HLA in healthy donors. The study ran its PCR with 60 Vbeta and 13 Jbeta primers. Produced via immunoSEQ multiplex PCR; TCRdb's table is partial and in-frame only. The sample contains 95,000 to 150,000 clones, over 50% of which appear only once. Sequences were obtained from PBMCs. The receptors were gathered from a woman in her thirties or forties in good health and CMV-seropositive.

The rearrangement uses TRBV9 and TRBJ2-3; 7 positions agree with TRBD2. Germline CDR1 reads SGDLS; CDR2 reads YYNGEE. The CDR3 is 15 residues long. Unmatched junction bases numbered 6, after V lost 0 bases and J lost 5 bases. The CDR3 bases are TGTGCCAGCAGCGTAGACGGGAGGCGGGGAGATACGCAGTATTTT. Translating gives CASSVDGRRGDTQYF.

The chain has TRBV9 and TRBJ2-6; D might be TRBD1 (5 bases). V lost 0 bases and J lost 4, with 14 bases in between. There are 17 residues in the CDR3. In germline, CDR1 is SGDLS, CDR2 YYNGEE. CDR3 protein: CASSVDIRASGANVLTF. The CDR3 coding sequence is TGTGCCAGCAGCGTAGACATCAGGGCGAGCGGGGCCAACGTCCTGACTTTC.

V gene TRBV19 combines with J gene TRBJ2-1; D is unresolved. V lost 5 bases, J lost 6 bases, and 11 bases lay in between. The CDR3 sequence is 13 residues long. Germline V CDR1 and CDR2: LNHDA, SQIVND (reference sequence). Written as DNA, the CDR3 is TGTGCCAGTAGTCCCCGTCCCTCCAATGAGCAGTTCTTC. Encoded protein: CASSPRPSNEQFF.